Sequencing of this T cell receptor beta chain was carried out in a study of T cell clones after liver transplantation. About the research overall: Samples came from ITN030ST, which attempted immunosuppression withdrawal within 2 years of liver transplantation. As an antigen-independent comparator, third-party-reactive TCRbeta sequences came from pre-transplant mixed lymphocyte reactions. Patients counted as tolerant after at least one year off all immunosuppression, enzymes not exceeding twice normal. The study, taken as a whole, reports: In most of the 8 subjects, circulating graft-donor-reactive CD4 TCRbeta sequences fell significantly after transplant.

Generated by immunoSEQ multiplex PCR, the TCRdb table keeps only in-frame clones and is missing some. The table has about 120,000 clones, approximately 90% seen once. There are 13 residues in the CDR3. V lost 1 base and J lost 8, with 9 bases in between. CDR1 is SGHDT and CDR2 is YYEEEE in the germline V gene. In the case of this clone: Its antigen is not known.

V is TRBV5-6 and J is TRBJ1-4; tentatively, D is TRBD1 (5 bases). Sequencing was performed on CD4+ T cells from blood, taken 12 months after liver transplant. This TCR came from a human patient who received a liver transplant. Some T cells may arise from the graft donor. Here the CDR3 DNA reads TGTGCCAGCAGCTTGAGGCAGGGCGAAAAACTGTTTTTT. Translating it yields CASSLRQGEKLFF.